The rows below give T cell receptor beta chains drawn from one sample of a study of T cell responses to AZD1222 COVID-19 vaccine. The data were produced by immunoSEQ multiplex PCR, yet TCRdb's version contains in-frame clones alone and is incomplete. The sample yields roughly 99,000 clones, under 95% seen once. The sequences come from peripheral blood, collected on day 0 of AZD1222 vaccination. These receptors came from an adult in good health. The CDR3 runs from the conserved cysteine through the conserved F or W. The order of the fields is V gene, D gene, clone size, J gene, CDR3 protein, CDR3 DNA. D genes are given only for firm matches. Size tells how often a clone was seen (once, few, many) or the class of an expanded clone, and some rows leave it out.

v_gene: TRBV7-3
d_gene: NA
abundance: once
j_gene: TRBJ2-1
CDR3aa: CASRRGADEQFF
CDR3nt: TGTGCCAGCAGGCGCGGGGCCGATGAGCAGTTCTTC

v_gene: TRBV12-3/TRBV12-4
d_gene: NA
abundance: NA
j_gene: TRBJ1-6
CDR3aa: CASSLGTALHF
CDR3nt: TGTGCCAGCAGTTTGGGTACAGCCCTCCACTTT

v_gene: TRBV7-2
d_gene: NA
abundance: NA
j_gene: TRBJ2-3
CDR3aa: CASSPQPGLRADTQYF
CDR3nt: TGTGCCAGCAGCCCCCAACCGGGTTTGAGGGCAGATACGCAGTATTTT

v_gene: TRBV3-1/TRBV3-2
d_gene: NA
abundance: NA
j_gene: TRBJ1-2
CDR3aa: CASSHGGDGYTF
CDR3nt: TGTGCCAGCAGCCACGGAGGGGATGGCTACACCTTC

v_gene: TRBV19
d_gene: NA
abundance: NA
j_gene: TRBJ1-5
CDR3aa: CASSGTRDQPQHF
CDR3nt: TGTGCCAGTAGTGGGACACGGGATCAGCCCCAGCATTTT

v_gene: TRBV2
d_gene: NA
abundance: NA
j_gene: TRBJ1-1
CDR3aa: CASRVTLLTEAFF
CDR3nt: TGTGCCAGCAGAGTTACGTTACTTACTGAAGCTTTCTTT

v_gene: TRBV5-1
d_gene: NA
abundance: NA
j_gene: TRBJ2-7
CDR3aa: CASSLVRTDPYERQYF
CDR3nt: TGCGCCAGCAGCTTGGTTCGCACAGACCCCTACGAGCGGCAGTACTTC

v_gene: TRBV7-2
d_gene: TRBD2
abundance: NA
j_gene: TRBJ2-1
CDR3aa: CASSLEGSLADEQFF
CDR3nt: TGTGCCAGCAGCTTGGAGGGGAGCCTAGCGGATGAGCAGTTCTTC

v_gene: TRBV12-5
d_gene: NA
abundance: NA
j_gene: TRBJ1-5
CDR3aa: CASGLRSAENQPQHF
CDR3nt: TGTGCTAGTGGTTTGAGGAGTGCTGAGAATCAGCCCCAGCATTTT

v_gene: TRBV6-2/TRBV6-3
d_gene: NA
abundance: NA
j_gene: TRBJ2-7
CDR3aa: CASSSIGGSSYEQYF
CDR3nt: TGTGCCAGCAGTTCGATCGGGGGTAGCTCCTACGAGCAGTACTTC

v_gene: TRBV9
d_gene: NA
abundance: NA
j_gene: TRBJ2-4
CDR3aa: CASSVKQQLAKNIQYF
CDR3nt: TGTGCCAGCAGCGTGAAACAGCAACTAGCCAAAAACATTCAGTACTTC

v_gene: TRBV7-2
d_gene: NA
abundance: NA
j_gene: TRBJ1-2
CDR3aa: CASSLTHNYGYTF
CDR3nt: TGTGCCAGCAGCTTGACACATAACTATGGCTACACCTTC

v_gene: TRBV3-1/TRBV3-2
d_gene: NA
abundance: NA
j_gene: TRBJ1-3
CDR3aa: CASSPHRDPKVDTIYF
CDR3nt: TGTGCCAGCAGCCCCCATCGGGACCCCAAAGTAGACACCATATATTTT

v_gene: TRBV30
d_gene: NA
abundance: NA
j_gene: TRBJ2-3
CDR3aa: CAWDMRGGDTQYF
CDR3nt: TGTGCCTGGGATATGAGGGGTGGAGATACGCAGTATTTT

v_gene: TRBV4-2
d_gene: TRBD2
abundance: NA
j_gene: TRBJ2-1
CDR3aa: CASSRRLAGDSFVGFF
CDR3nt: TGTGCCAGCAGCCGGAGACTAGCGGGGGACTCCTTTGTGGGGTTCTTC

v_gene: TRBV19
d_gene: TRBD1
abundance: NA
j_gene: TRBJ2-1
CDR3aa: CASSSGGVGTNEQFF
CDR3nt: TGTGCCAGTAGCTCAGGGGGCGTCGGAACCAATGAGCAGTTCTTC

v_gene: TRBV29-1
d_gene: NA
abundance: once
j_gene: TRBJ1-5
CDR3aa: CSVIFQGSNQPQHF
CDR3nt: TGCAGCGTAATTTTTCAGGGTAGCAATCAGCCCCAGCATTTT

v_gene: TRBV11-2
d_gene: NA
abundance: NA
j_gene: TRBJ2-5
CDR3aa: CASSRGLEETQYF
CDR3nt: TGTGCCAGCAGCCGTGGACTCGAAGAGACCCAGTACTTC

v_gene: TRBV29-1
d_gene: NA
abundance: NA
j_gene: TRBJ2-7
CDR3aa: CSVVISGPLWEQYF
CDR3nt: TGCAGCGTTGTAATTTCCGGCCCACTGTGGGAGCAGTACTTC

v_gene: TRBV7-2
d_gene: NA
abundance: once
j_gene: TRBJ2-3
CDR3aa: CASSLLRDTQYF
CDR3nt: TGTGCCAGCAGCTTATTGAGGGATACGCAGTATTTT

v_gene: TRBV5-5
d_gene: NA
abundance: NA
j_gene: TRBJ1-1
CDR3aa: CASSLDWEAFF
CDR3nt: TGTGCCAGCAGCTTGGATTGGGAAGCTTTCTTT

v_gene: TRBV12-3/TRBV12-4
d_gene: NA
abundance: NA
j_gene: TRBJ2-1
CDR3aa: CASSLGEPNEQFF
CDR3nt: TGTGCCAGCAGTTTGGGGGAACCCAATGAGCAGTTCTTC

v_gene: TRBV6-5
d_gene: NA
abundance: NA
j_gene: TRBJ2-7
CDR3aa: CASRGGSYEQYF
CDR3nt: TGTGCCAGCAGGGGGGGTAGCTACGAGCAGTACTTC

v_gene: TRBV19
d_gene: NA
abundance: NA
j_gene: TRBJ1-2
CDR3aa: CASSTRGLNYGYTF
CDR3nt: TGTGCCAGTAGTACCAGGGGTTTAAACTATGGCTACACCTTC

v_gene: TRBV4-1
d_gene: NA
abundance: NA
j_gene: TRBJ1-2
CDR3aa: CASSQANRAIYGYTF
CDR3nt: TGCGCCAGCAGCCAAGCGAACAGGGCGATCTATGGCTACACCTTC

v_gene: TRBV11-3
d_gene: NA
abundance: NA
j_gene: TRBJ2-1
CDR3aa: CASSLGENEQFF
CDR3nt: TGTGCCAGCAGCTTAGGAGAGAATGAGCAGTTCTTC

v_gene: TRBV5-7
d_gene: TRBD1
abundance: NA
j_gene: TRBJ1-1
CDR3aa: CASSYRGVGTEAFF
CDR3nt: TGTGCCAGCAGCTACAGGGGAGTGGGCACTGAAGCTTTCTTT

v_gene: TRBV19
d_gene: TRBD1
abundance: NA
j_gene: TRBJ2-5
CDR3aa: CASSGTGLPRSQETQYF
CDR3nt: TGTGCCAGTAGTGGGACAGGGCTCCCCCGATCCCAAGAGACCCAGTACTTC

v_gene: TRBV6-5
d_gene: NA
abundance: NA
j_gene: TRBJ1-5
CDR3aa: CASTSGGPQHF
CDR3nt: TGTGCCAGCACCTCCGGAGGGCCCCAGCATTTT

v_gene: TRBV7-2
d_gene: TRBD1
abundance: few
j_gene: TRBJ2-7
CDR3aa: CASSVGGTGTYEQYF
CDR3nt: TGTGCCAGCAGCGTAGGTGGGACAGGGACCTACGAGCAGTACTTC

v_gene: TRBV11-2
d_gene: NA
abundance: once
j_gene: TRBJ1-1
CDR3aa: CASSLGQLGEAFF
CDR3nt: TGTGCCAGCAGCTTAGGCCAGTTAGGTGAAGCTTTCTTT

v_gene: TRBV13
d_gene: NA
abundance: NA
j_gene: TRBJ1-3
CDR3aa: CASSLGGRSGNTIYF
CDR3nt: TGTGCCAGCAGCTTAGGGGGCCGCTCTGGAAACACCATATATTTT

v_gene: TRBV29-1
d_gene: NA
abundance: NA
j_gene: TRBJ2-5
CDR3aa: CSVGVGETQYF
CDR3nt: TGCAGCGTTGGGGTAGGAGAGACCCAGTACTTC

v_gene: TRBV12-3/TRBV12-4
d_gene: TRBD2
abundance: NA
j_gene: TRBJ2-1
CDR3aa: CASSWRGRDEQFF
CDR3nt: TGTGCCAGCAGTTGGCGGGGGAGGGATGAGCAGTTCTTC

v_gene: TRBV7-2
d_gene: TRBD1
abundance: NA
j_gene: TRBJ2-5
CDR3aa: CASSLDRGLLRETQYF
CDR3nt: TGTGCCAGCAGCTTAGACAGGGGGCTTCTCCGAGAGACCCAGTACTTC

v_gene: TRBV7-8
d_gene: NA
abundance: NA
j_gene: TRBJ1-4
CDR3aa: CASSLELATNEKLFF
CDR3nt: TGTGCCAGCAGCCTCGAGCTTGCAACTAATGAAAAACTGTTTTTT

v_gene: TRBV3-1/TRBV3-2
d_gene: NA
abundance: NA
j_gene: TRBJ1-3
CDR3aa: CASSQETGYGNTIYF
CDR3nt: TGTGCCAGCAGCCAAGAAACGGGGTATGGAAACACCATATATTTT

v_gene: TRBV7-9
d_gene: NA
abundance: NA
j_gene: TRBJ1-3
CDR3aa: CASSRAGDLRGNTIYF
CDR3nt: TGTGCCAGCAGCCGAGCAGGGGATTTGCGTGGAAACACCATATATTTT

v_gene: TRBV4-3
d_gene: NA
abundance: NA
j_gene: TRBJ2-1
CDR3aa: CASSQYPGTAAYNEQFF
CDR3nt: TGCGCCAGCAGCCAATACCCCGGGACGGCCGCCTACAATGAGCAGTTCTTC

v_gene: TRBV15
d_gene: TRBD1
abundance: NA
j_gene: TRBJ2-6
CDR3aa: CATSTGGSGANVLTF
CDR3nt: TGTGCCACCAGCACAGGGGGCTCTGGGGCCAACGTCCTGACTTTC

v_gene: TRBV5-1
d_gene: TRBD2
abundance: NA
j_gene: TRBJ2-3
CDR3aa: CASSLFGGRADTQYF
CDR3nt: TGCGCCAGCAGCTTGTTTGGGGGGAGGGCAGATACGCAGTATTTT

v_gene: TRBV7-7
d_gene: NA
abundance: NA
j_gene: TRBJ1-5
CDR3aa: CASSLGISGGNQPQHF
CDR3nt: TGTGCCAGCAGCTTAGGAATATCTGGGGGCAATCAGCCCCAGCATTTT

v_gene: TRBV15
d_gene: TRBD2
abundance: NA
j_gene: TRBJ2-1
CDR3aa: CATSRDAFGTRGEQFF
CDR3nt: TGTGCCACCAGCAGAGATGCTTTCGGGACTAGAGGGGAGCAGTTCTTC

v_gene: TRBV21-1
d_gene: NA
abundance: few
j_gene: TRBJ1-5
CDR3aa: CASTPGGQPQHF
CDR3nt: TGTGCCAGCACCCCAGGTGGTCAGCCCCAGCATTTT

v_gene: TRBV7-8
d_gene: NA
abundance: NA
j_gene: TRBJ1-1
CDR3aa: CASSRELRSPTEAFF
CDR3nt: TGTGCCAGCAGCCGAGAGCTAAGGAGTCCCACTGAAGCTTTCTTT

v_gene: TRBV11-3
d_gene: TRBD1
abundance: NA
j_gene: TRBJ1-2
CDR3aa: CASSSDRGNGYTF
CDR3nt: TGTGCCAGCAGCTCGGACAGGGGTAACGGCTACACCTTC

v_gene: TRBV6-5
d_gene: NA
abundance: NA
j_gene: TRBJ2-7
CDR3aa: CASSYTDTALSF
CDR3nt: TGTGCCAGCAGTTACACGGACACAGCTCTATCCTTC

v_gene: TRBV5-4
d_gene: NA
abundance: NA
j_gene: TRBJ2-7
CDR3aa: CASSLSSGLRSYEQYF
CDR3nt: TGTGCCAGCAGCTTGAGTTCGGGGCTTCGATCCTACGAGCAGTACTTC

v_gene: TRBV9
d_gene: NA
abundance: NA
j_gene: TRBJ1-2
CDR3aa: CASSVEGPNYGYTF
CDR3nt: TGTGCCAGCAGCGTAGAAGGACCAAACTATGGCTACACCTTC

v_gene: TRBV7-2
d_gene: TRBD2
abundance: NA
j_gene: TRBJ2-2
CDR3aa: CASSLVAGRGTGELFF
CDR3nt: TGTGCCAGCAGCTTAGTCGCGGGGAGGGGTACCGGGGAGCTGTTTTTT

v_gene: TRBV19
d_gene: NA
abundance: NA
j_gene: TRBJ1-3
CDR3aa: CASIQGEAGNTIYF
CDR3nt: TGTGCCAGCATACAGGGTGAAGCTGGAAACACCATATATTTT

v_gene: TRBV19
d_gene: NA
abundance: NA
j_gene: TRBJ1-1
CDR3aa: CASTSRGTNTEAFF
CDR3nt: TGTGCCAGTACTAGCCGGGGAACGAACACTGAAGCTTTCTTT

v_gene: TRBV5-4
d_gene: TRBD2
abundance: NA
j_gene: TRBJ2-1
CDR3aa: CASSPPPGTSGLRNEQFF
CDR3nt: TGTGCCAGCAGTCCACCCCCCGGGACTAGCGGCCTCAGGAATGAGCAGTTCTTC

v_gene: TRBV6-5
d_gene: NA
abundance: NA
j_gene: TRBJ1-4
CDR3aa: CASSYSVANEKLFF
CDR3nt: TGTGCCAGCAGTTACTCTGTGGCGAATGAAAAACTGTTTTTT

v_gene: TRBV5-4
d_gene: TRBD1
abundance: NA
j_gene: TRBJ1-6
CDR3aa: CASSYQGQDPLHF
CDR3nt: TGTGCCAGCAGCTATCAAGGACAGGATCCCCTCCACTTT

v_gene: TRBV7-6
d_gene: TRBD2
abundance: NA
j_gene: TRBJ2-1
CDR3aa: CASSPVSPGLGTTGEQFF
CDR3nt: TGTGCCAGCAGCCCCGTTTCACCCGGACTAGGGACGACTGGTGAGCAGTTCTTC

v_gene: TRBV7-9
d_gene: NA
abundance: NA
j_gene: TRBJ1-1
CDR3aa: CASSLTGAGEAFF
CDR3nt: TGTGCCAGCAGCTTAACGGGGGCGGGTGAAGCTTTCTTT

v_gene: TRBV4-2
d_gene: NA
abundance: once
j_gene: TRBJ2-1
CDR3aa: CASSLGGPNEQFF
CDR3nt: TGTGCCAGCAGCCTGGGGGGGCCCAATGAGCAGTTCTTC